This TCR beta chain derives from a study of siplizumab effects on memory and regulatory T cells. Every sample had roughly 9.1 x 10^4 of its TCR templates assayed. The table came from immunoSEQ multiplex PCR; TCRdb's copy has only in-frame clones and leaves some out. There are around 100,000 clones in the sample; about 94% occur only once, and 1% to 1.5% lies in the top ten. Study-level findings and limits: The alloresponse seemed to draw substantially on naive T cells, which appeared more diverse than memory cells.

About this clone itself: The antigen remains unidentified.

Material: non-Treg CD4+ T cells sorted from blood. The TCR originated in a human donor in good health.

The CDR3 bases are TGTGCCATCAGTGGGACAGGGGGCTACAATGAGCAGTTCTTC. Its translation: CAISGTGGYNEQFF. The chain is built from TRBV10-3 and TRBJ2-1, with 10 bases identical to TRBD1. Germline CDR1 is ENHRY and CDR2 is SYGVKD. This CDR3 is 14 amino acids long. V lost 4 bases and J lost 3; bases outside the gene matches: 0.